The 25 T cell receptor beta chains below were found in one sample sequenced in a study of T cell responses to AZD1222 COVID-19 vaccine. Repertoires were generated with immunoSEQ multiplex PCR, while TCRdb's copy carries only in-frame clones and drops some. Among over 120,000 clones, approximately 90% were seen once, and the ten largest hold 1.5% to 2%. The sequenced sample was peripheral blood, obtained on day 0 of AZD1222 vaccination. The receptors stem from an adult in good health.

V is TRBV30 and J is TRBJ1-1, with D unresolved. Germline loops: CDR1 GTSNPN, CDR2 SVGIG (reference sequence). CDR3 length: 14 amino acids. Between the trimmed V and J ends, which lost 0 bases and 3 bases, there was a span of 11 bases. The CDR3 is CAWSVVVFDTEAFF. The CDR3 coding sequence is TGTGCCTGGAGTGTCGTGGTGTTCGACACTGAAGCTTTCTTT.

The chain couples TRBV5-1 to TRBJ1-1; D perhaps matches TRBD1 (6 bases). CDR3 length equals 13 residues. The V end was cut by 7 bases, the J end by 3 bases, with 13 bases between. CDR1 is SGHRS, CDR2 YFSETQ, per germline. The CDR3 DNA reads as TGCGCCAGCCACAGGGTTTCGGACACTGAAGCTTTCTTT. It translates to CASHRVSDTEAFF.

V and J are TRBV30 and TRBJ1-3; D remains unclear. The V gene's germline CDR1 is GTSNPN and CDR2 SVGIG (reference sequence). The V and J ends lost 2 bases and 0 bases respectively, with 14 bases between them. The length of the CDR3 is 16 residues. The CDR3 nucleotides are TGTGCCTGGAGTAAAAGAGGGTCGAGCTCTGGAAACACCATATATTTT. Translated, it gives CAWSKRGSSSGNTIYF.

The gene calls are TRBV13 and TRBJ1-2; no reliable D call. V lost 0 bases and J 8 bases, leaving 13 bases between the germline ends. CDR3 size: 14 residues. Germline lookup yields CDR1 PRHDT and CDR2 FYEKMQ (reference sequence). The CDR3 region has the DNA TGTGCCAGCAGCTTAGGTCGACCGCTCTGGGGCTACACCTTC. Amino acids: CASSLGRPLWGYTF.

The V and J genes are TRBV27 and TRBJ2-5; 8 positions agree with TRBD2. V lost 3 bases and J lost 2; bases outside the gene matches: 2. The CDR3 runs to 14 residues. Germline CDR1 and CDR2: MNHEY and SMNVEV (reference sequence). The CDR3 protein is CASSFTSGQETQYF. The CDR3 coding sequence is TGTGCCAGCAGTTTCACTAGCGGACAAGAGACCCAGTACTTC.

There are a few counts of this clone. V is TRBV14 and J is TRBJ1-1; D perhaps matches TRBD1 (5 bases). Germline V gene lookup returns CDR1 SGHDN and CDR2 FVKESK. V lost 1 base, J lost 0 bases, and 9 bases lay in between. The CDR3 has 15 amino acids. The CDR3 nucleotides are TGTGCCAGCAGCCAAGCGGGGCGGTTGAACACTGAAGCTTTCTTT. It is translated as CASSQAGRLNTEAFF.

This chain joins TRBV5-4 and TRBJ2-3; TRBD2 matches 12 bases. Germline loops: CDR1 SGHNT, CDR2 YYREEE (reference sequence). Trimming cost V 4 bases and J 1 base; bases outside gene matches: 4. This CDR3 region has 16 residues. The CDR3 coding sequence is TGTGCCAGCAGCCAGAGACTAGCGGGGGGCACAGATACGCAGTATTTT. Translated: CASSQRLAGGTDTQYF. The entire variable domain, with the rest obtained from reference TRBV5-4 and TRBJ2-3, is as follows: ETGVTQSPTHLIKTRGQQVTLRCSSQSGHNTVSWYQQALGQGPQFIFQYYREEENGRGNFPPRFSGLQFPNYSSELNVNALELDDSALYLCASSQRLAGGTDTQYFGPGTRLTVL.

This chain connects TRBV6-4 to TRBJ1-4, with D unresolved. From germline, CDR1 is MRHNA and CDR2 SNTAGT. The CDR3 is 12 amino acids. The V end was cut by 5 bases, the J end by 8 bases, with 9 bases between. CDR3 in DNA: TGTGCCAGCAGTCGACCTTTGGAAAAACTGTTTTTT. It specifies CASSRPLEKLFF.

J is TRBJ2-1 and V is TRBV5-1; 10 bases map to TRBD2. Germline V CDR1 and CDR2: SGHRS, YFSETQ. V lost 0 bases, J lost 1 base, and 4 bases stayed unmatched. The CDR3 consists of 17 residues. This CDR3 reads CASSLEVAGGSYNEQFF. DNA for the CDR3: TGCGCCAGCAGCTTGGAAGTAGCGGGGGGATCCTACAATGAGCAGTTCTTC.

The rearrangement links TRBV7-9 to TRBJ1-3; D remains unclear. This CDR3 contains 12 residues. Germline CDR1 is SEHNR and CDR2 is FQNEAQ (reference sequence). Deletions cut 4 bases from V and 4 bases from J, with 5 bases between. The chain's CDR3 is CASSSQGNTIYF. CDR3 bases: TGTGCCAGCAGCTCACAGGGAAACACCATATATTTT.

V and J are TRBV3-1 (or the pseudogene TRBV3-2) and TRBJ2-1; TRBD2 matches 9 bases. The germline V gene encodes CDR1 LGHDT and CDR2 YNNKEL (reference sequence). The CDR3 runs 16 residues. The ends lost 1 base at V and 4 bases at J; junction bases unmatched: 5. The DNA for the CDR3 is TGTGCCAGCAGCCAAGCGTTGACTAGCGGATACAATGAGCAGTTCTTC. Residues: CASSQALTSGYNEQFF.

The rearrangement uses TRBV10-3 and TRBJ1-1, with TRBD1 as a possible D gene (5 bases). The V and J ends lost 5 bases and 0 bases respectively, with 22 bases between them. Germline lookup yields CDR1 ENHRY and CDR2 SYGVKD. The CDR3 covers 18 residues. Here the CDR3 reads CAISFRPLRGQMNTEAFF. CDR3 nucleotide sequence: TGTGCCATCAGTTTTCGCCCCCTTAGGGGTCAGATGAACACTGAAGCTTTCTTT.

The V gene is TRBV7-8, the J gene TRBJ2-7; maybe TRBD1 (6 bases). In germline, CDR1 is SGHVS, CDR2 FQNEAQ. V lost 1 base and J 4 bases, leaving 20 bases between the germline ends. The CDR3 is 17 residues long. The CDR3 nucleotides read TGTGCCAGCAGCTTAGAGGACACGGCCGGGACAAGTTACGAGCAGTACTTC. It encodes CASSLEDTAGTSYEQYF.

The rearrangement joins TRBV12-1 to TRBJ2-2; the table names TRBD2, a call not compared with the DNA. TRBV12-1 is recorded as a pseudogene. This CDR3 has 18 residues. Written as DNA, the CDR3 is TGTGCCAGCAGCTCCACTCTAGCGGGAGCCTTGAACGCCGGGGAGCTGTTTTTT. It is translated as CASSSTLAGALNAGELFF.

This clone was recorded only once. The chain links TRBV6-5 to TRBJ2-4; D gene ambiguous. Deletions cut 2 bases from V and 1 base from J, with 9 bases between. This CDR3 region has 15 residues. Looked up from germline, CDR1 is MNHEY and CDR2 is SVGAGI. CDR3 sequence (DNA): TGTGCCAGCAGTTACGCCAGAGATGCCAAAAACATTCAGTACTTC. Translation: CASSYARDAKNIQYF.

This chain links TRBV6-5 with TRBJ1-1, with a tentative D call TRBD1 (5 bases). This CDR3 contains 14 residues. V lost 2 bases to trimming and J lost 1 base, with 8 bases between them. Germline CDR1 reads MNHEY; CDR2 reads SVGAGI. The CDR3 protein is CASSYDRPNTEAFF. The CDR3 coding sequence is TGTGCCAGCAGTTACGACAGACCGAACACTGAAGCTTTCTTT.

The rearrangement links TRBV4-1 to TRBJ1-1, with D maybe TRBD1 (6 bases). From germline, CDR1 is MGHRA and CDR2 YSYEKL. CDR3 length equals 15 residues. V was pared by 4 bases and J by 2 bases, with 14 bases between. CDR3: CASSLRQAGNTEAFF. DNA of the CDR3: TGCGCCAGCAGCCTAAGACAGGCGGGAAACACTGAAGCTTTCTTT.

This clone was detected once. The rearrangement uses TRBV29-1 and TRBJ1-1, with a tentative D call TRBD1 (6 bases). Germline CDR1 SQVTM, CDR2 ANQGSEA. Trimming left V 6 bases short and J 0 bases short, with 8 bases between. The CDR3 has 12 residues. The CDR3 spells CSVGHLNTEAFF. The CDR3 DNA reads TGCAGCGTGGGACACCTGAACACTGAAGCTTTCTTT.

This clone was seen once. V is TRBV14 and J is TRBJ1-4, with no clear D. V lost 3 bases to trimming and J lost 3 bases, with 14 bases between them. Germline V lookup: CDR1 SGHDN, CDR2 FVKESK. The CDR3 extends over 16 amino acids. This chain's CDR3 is CASSQEVGGANEKLFF. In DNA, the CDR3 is TGTGCCAGCAGCCAGGAGGTGGGTGGGGCTAATGAAAAACTGTTTTTT.

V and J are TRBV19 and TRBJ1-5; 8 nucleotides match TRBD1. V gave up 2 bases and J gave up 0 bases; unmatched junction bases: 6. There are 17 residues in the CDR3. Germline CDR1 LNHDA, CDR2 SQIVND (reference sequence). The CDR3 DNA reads TGTGCCAGTAGTATAATGGGACAGGAGGATAGCAATCAGCCCCAGCATTTT. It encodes CASSIMGQEDSNQPQHF.

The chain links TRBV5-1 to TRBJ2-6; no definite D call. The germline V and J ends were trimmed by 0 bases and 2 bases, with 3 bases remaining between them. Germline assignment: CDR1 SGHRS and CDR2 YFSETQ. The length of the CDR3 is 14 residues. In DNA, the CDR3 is TGCGCCAGCAGCTTGGGTCCTGGGGCCAACGTCCTGACTTTC. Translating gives CASSLGPGANVLTF.

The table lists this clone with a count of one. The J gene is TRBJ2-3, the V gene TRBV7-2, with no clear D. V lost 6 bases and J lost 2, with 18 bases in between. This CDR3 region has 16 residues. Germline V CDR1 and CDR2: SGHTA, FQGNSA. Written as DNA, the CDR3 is TGTGCCAGCAGACCGGCAGGAGCGCCGACCACAGATACGCAGTATTTT. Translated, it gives CASRPAGAPTTDTQYF.

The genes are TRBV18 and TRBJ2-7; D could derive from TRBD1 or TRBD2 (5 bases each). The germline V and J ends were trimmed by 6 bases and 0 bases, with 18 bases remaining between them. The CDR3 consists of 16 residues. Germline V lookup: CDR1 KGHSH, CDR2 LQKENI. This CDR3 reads CASSPGTGQISYEQYF. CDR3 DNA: TGTGCCAGCTCGCCCGGGACGGGCCAAATCTCCTACGAGCAGTACTTC. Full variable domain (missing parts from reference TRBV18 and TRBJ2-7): NAGVMQNPRHLVRRRGQEARLRCSPMKGHSHVYWYRQLPEEGLKFMVYLQKENIIDESGMPKERFSAEFPKEGPSILRIQQVVRGDSAAYFCASSPGTGQISYEQYFGPGTRLTVT.

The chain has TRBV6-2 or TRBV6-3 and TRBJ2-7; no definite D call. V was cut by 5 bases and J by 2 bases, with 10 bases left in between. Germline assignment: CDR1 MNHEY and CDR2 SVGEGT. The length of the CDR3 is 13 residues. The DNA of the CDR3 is TGTGCCAGCAGTCGAGCAGAAGCCTACGAGCAGTACTTC. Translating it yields CASSRAEAYEQYF.

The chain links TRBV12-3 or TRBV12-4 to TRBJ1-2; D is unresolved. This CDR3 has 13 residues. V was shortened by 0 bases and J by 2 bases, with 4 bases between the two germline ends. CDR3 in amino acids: CASSLAGNYGYTF. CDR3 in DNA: TGTGCCAGCAGTTTAGCAGGGAACTATGGCTACACCTTC.